A single sample gave rise to the 20 T cell receptor beta chains below, sequenced in a study of blood T cell repertoires in COVID-19. TCRdb's table, derived via immunoSEQ multiplex PCR, lists solely in-frame clones and lacks some. The table shows around 200,000 clones, with roughly 80% occurring only once. Sequencing was performed on peripheral blood. Every receptor here comes from a woman aged 45-60 years with acute or convalescent COVID-19.

V is TRBV4-1 and J is TRBJ2-7; 8 bases are shared with TRBD2. V lost 4 bases to trimming and J lost 7 bases; unmatched junction nucleotides: 9. This CDR3 spans 14 amino acids. Germline V gene sequence: CDR1 MGHRA, CDR2 YSYEKL. The CDR3 DNA reads TGCGCCAGCAGCCTCCTCGGGGGGACTAGTGAGCAGTACTTC. It specifies CASSLLGGTSEQYF.

The J gene is TRBJ1-2, the V gene TRBV5-8; TRBD1 matches 10 bases. Germline CDR1 is SGHTS and CDR2 is YDEGEE. The CDR3 has 16 residues. Trimming took 4 bases from V and 4 from J; bases not matched to a gene: 10. The chain's CDR3 is CASSDWTGGNSYGYTF. The CDR3 DNA follows: TGTGCCAGCAGCGACTGGACAGGGGGAAATTCCTATGGCTACACCTTC.

V usage is TRBV7-9 and J usage is TRBJ1-1; no clear D gene. Per the germline V gene, CDR1 is SEHNR and CDR2 is FQNEAQ (reference sequence). The CDR3 has 13 amino acids. Trimming pared 3 bases from V and 1 base from J, leaving 6 bases between. Here the CDR3 reads CASSFQENTEAFF. CDR3 bases: TGTGCCAGCAGCTTCCAGGAGAACACTGAAGCTTTCTTT.

This CDR3 reads CASSPTIGEGMNTEAFF. The CDR3 DNA is TGTGCCAGCAGCCCGACCATCGGGGAGGGAATGAACACTGAAGCTTTCTTT. The genes are TRBV9 and TRBJ1-1; no firm D call. The CDR3 contains 17 residues. Germline V gene data show CDR1 as SGDLS and CDR2 as YYNGEE. The V end was cut by 4 bases, the J end by 0 bases, with 19 bases between.

The genes are TRBV19 and TRBJ1-1; TRBD1 agrees at 8 bases. The germline V gene encodes CDR1 LNHDA and CDR2 SQIVND (reference sequence). This CDR3 is built from 17 residues. V dropped 2 bases and J dropped 7; count of bases not matched to a gene: 15. As DNA, the CDR3 is TGTGCCAGTAGTATACGTCCAGGGGGCTCAATGAGCGGTGAAGCTTTCTTT. It is translated as CASSIRPGGSMSGEAFF.

The V and J genes are TRBV7-6 and TRBJ2-1; 8 bases line up with TRBD2. This CDR3 has 16 residues. Germline CDR1 is SGHVS and CDR2 is FNYEAQ. Trimming took 3 bases from V and 9 from J; bases not matched to a gene: 13. The DNA for the CDR3 is TGTGCCAGCAGCTTGAAAGCGGGAGTTCGAACAAGTGAGCAGTTCTTC. Translating gives CASSLKAGVRTSEQFF.

The chain is built from TRBV19 and TRBJ2-1; a possible D gene is TRBD1 (6 bases). V was trimmed by 6 bases and J by 7 bases, leaving 13 bases between them. CDR1 and CDR2 from the germline V gene are LNHDA and SQIVND (reference sequence). The CDR3 is 13 amino acids. Here the CDR3 reads CASSRDNRNEQFF. Written as DNA, the CDR3 is TGTGCCAGTAGCCGGGACAATCGGAATGAGCAGTTCTTC.

The chain joins TRBV6-5 to TRBJ2-7; 10 bases match TRBD1. The J segment lost 5 bases and the V segment lost 4 bases, leaving 2 bases of the junction unmatched. CDR3 length: 13 amino acids. Germline lookup yields CDR1 MNHEY and CDR2 SVGAGI. In nucleotides, the CDR3 is TGTGCCAGCAGTTCCGGGACAGGGGACGAGCAGTACTTC. It yields the protein CASSSGTGDEQYF.

This rearrangement joins TRBV7-9 to TRBJ2-7; TRBD1 matches 7 bases. This CDR3 has 14 residues. Losses at the gene ends were 5 bases for V and 4 bases for J; bases not matched to a gene: 8. Germline V gene sequence: CDR1 SEHNR, CDR2 FQNEAQ (reference sequence). The CDR3 DNA sequence: TGTGCCAGCAGCACGACAGGGTCTAGGTACGAGCAGTACTTC. Translated: CASSTTGSRYEQYF.

Only one count was recorded for this clone. This sequence joins TRBV28 and TRBJ1-1; D is unresolved. Trimming stripped 5 bases from V and 7 bases from J, with 11 bases between. CDR1 MDHEN and CDR2 SYDVKM come from the germline V gene. This CDR3 is built from 12 residues. The CDR3 loop reads CASSLQALEAFF. The DNA of the CDR3 is TGTGCCAGCAGTCTTCAGGCGCTTGAAGCTTTCTTT. Complete variable domain (other parts from reference TRBV28 and TRBJ1-1): DVKVTQSSRYLVKRTGEKVFLECVQDMDHENMFWYRQDPGLGLRLIYFSYDVKMKEKGDIPEGYSVSREKKERFSLILESASTNQTSMYLCASSLQALEAFFGQGTRLTVV.

This chain uses TRBV6-5 with TRBJ1-3; D unclear. Germline CDR1 and CDR2: MNHEY and SVGAGI. V was cut by 5 bases and J by 0 bases, with 5 bases left in between. The CDR3 extends over 13 amino acids. CDR3 sequence: CASSPISGNTIYF. The CDR3 region has the DNA TGTGCCAGCAGTCCAATCTCTGGAAACACCATATATTTT.

The J gene is TRBJ2-3, the V gene TRBV11-2; tentative D call: TRBD2 (5 bases). Germline V CDR1 and CDR2: SGHAT, FQNNGV. The ends were cut back, 1 base at V and 4 bases at J, with 15 bases in the middle. The CDR3 is made up of 16 amino acids. This chain's CDR3 is CASSLAPLLEADTQYF. In nucleotides, the CDR3 is TGTGCCAGCAGCTTAGCCCCCCTTTTGGAGGCAGATACGCAGTATTTT. Together with reference TRBV11-2 and TRBJ2-3, the CDR3 gives the full variable domain: EAGVAQSPRYKIIEKRQSVAFWCNPISGHATLYWYQQILGQGPKLLIQFQNNGVVDDSQLPKDRFSAERLKGVDSTLKIQPAKLEDSAVYLCASSLAPLLEADTQYFGPGTRLTVL.

The rearrangement links TRBV2 to TRBJ1-4, with D unresolved. Trimming took 5 bases from V and 7 from J, leaving 14 bases between them. This CDR3 contains 14 residues. Germline CDR1 SNHLY, CDR2 FYNNEI. This CDR3 is CASSFSGVSEKLFF. CDR3 DNA sequence: TGTGCCAGCAGTTTTTCAGGCGTGAGTGAAAAACTGTTTTTT.

The chain combines TRBV25-1 with TRBJ1-4; 10 positions agree with TRBD1. The length of the CDR3 is 15 residues. With 7 bases clipped from V and 5 bases from J, the junction kept 7 bases outside the gene matches. Per germline, CDR1 MGHDK and CDR2 SYGVNS. The CDR3 sequence is CASNPGGQGNEKLFF. In nucleotides, the CDR3 is TGTGCCAGCAACCCCGGGGGACAGGGGAATGAAAAACTGTTTTTT.

This chain links TRBV5-6 with TRBJ2-7; 7 nucleotides match TRBD1. CDR1 and CDR2 from the germline V gene are SGHDT and YYEEEE. J gave up 5 bases and V 2 bases, and 4 bases lay outside the gene matches. The length of the CDR3 is 13 residues. CDR3 residues: CASSFDRAHEQYF. The CDR3 DNA is TGTGCCAGCAGCTTTGACAGGGCCCACGAGCAGTACTTC.

The chain's CDR3 is CAIRGTGFNYGYTF. The DNA of the CDR3 is TGTGCCATCAGGGGGACAGGCTTTAACTATGGCTACACCTTC. V is TRBV10-3 and J is TRBJ1-2, with TRBD1 matching 8 bases. V lost 6 bases and J lost 1; bases outside the gene matches: 4. CDR3 length: 14 residues. Germline CDR1 ENHRY, CDR2 SYGVKD.

The V call is TRBV19, the J call TRBJ1-1, with 8 bases that match TRBD1. The V and J ends lost 7 bases and 5 bases, in that order; junction bases with no gene match: 12. Germline CDR1 is LNHDA and CDR2 is SQIVND (reference sequence). CDR3 length: 15 residues. The CDR3, as DNA: TGTGCCAGTATCGACGGACAGGGCCGGGGGACTGAAGCTTTCTTT. Encoded protein: CASIDGQGRGTEAFF.

The V call is TRBV29-1, the J call TRBJ1-2; D unresolved. Germline V gives CDR1 SQVTM, CDR2 ANQGSEA. V was clipped by 7 bases and J by 8 bases, with 17 bases between them. The CDR3 extends over 12 amino acids. CDR3 DNA sequence: TGCAGCGGCCAATCGGGTTTCGGAGGCTACACCTTC. Translation: CSGQSGFGGYTF.

Comment on this clone: The junction shows a germline mismatch at one end, possibly a read error. J is TRBJ1-6 and V is TRBV19; D is possibly TRBD1 (5 bases). Germline-derived CDR1 and CDR2 are LNHDA and SQIVND (reference sequence). The CDR3 length is 13 residues. In DNA, the CDR3 is TGTGCCACTAGTGCCGGGGGTGGTTCATCCCTCCACTTT. As protein: CATSAGGGSSLHF.

The V gene is TRBV5-6, the J gene TRBJ2-7; 7 bases fit TRBD2. V shed 3 bases, J shed 2 bases, and the junction held 11 bases outside the gene matches. The germline V gene has CDR1 SGHDT and CDR2 YYEEEE. The CDR3 is 16 residues long. CDR3 sequence: CASSWRQGRGAYEQYF. The CDR3 DNA follows: TGTGCCAGCAGCTGGAGGCAGGGCCGGGGGGCCTACGAGCAGTACTTC. The variable domain in full, completed from reference TRBV5-6 and TRBJ2-7, reads DAGVTQSPTHLIKTRGQQVTLRCSPKSGHDTVSWYQQALGQGPQFIFQYYEEEERQRGNFPDRFSGHQFPNYSSELNVNALLLGDSALYLCASSWRQGRGAYEQYFGPGTRLTVT.